These 2 T cell receptor beta chains were all obtained from the same sample, sequenced in a study of tumor-infiltrating lymphocytes in primary liver carcinoma. Starting from around 0.45 ug of total RNA, TCR beta cDNA was produced with a primer in the constant region. For TCR beta, libraries were produced by three nested multiplex PCR rounds using slightly modified ARM-PCR. A C-beta reverse primer and TRBV1-TRBV30 forward primers served in each of the first two PCR rounds, at about 10 cycles apiece. TCRdb re-called the multiplex PCR reads through MiXCR, storing one row per CDR3 protein. The sample lists about 97,000 distinct CDR3 sequences, around 73% occurring once. Unsorted bulk tissue (roughly 17-33 mg) underwent RNA and DNA co-extraction. Sequencing was performed on liver tumor tissue from sampling region 2. Subset indicated: tumor region T2, inferior pole. These receptors were collected from a woman aged 60-75 years with primary liver carcinoma and hepatitis B virus infection.

This clonotype was seen only a few times. This sequence may be a read error, since a much larger clone differs from it by one base. V is TRBV12-3 or TRBV12-4 and J is TRBJ2-1; 10 nucleotides agree with TRBD2. The CDR3 contains 16 residues. Unmatched junction bases numbered 12, after V lost 5 bases and J lost 8 bases. CDR3: CASSGLAGGYAHEQFF. The CDR3, as DNA: TGTGCCAGCAGTGGGTTAGCGGGAGGATATGCCCATGAGCAGTTCTTC.

As regards this clonotype: No conserved phenylalanine or tryptophan is present at the end of the CDR3, so a read error is the likely explanation. The V call is TRBV14, the J call TRBJ1-6, with a possible D match to TRBD1 (6 bases). Trimming removed 3 bases at V and 7 bases at J, with 22 bases between. This CDR3 comprises 18 residues. Germline assignment: CDR1 SGHDN and CDR2 FVKESK. CDR3 nucleotides: TGTGCCAGCAGCCAGCTGGGACAAGGAAGAGGTAGCAATTCACCCCTCCACTAT. This encodes CASSQLGQGRGSNSPLHY.